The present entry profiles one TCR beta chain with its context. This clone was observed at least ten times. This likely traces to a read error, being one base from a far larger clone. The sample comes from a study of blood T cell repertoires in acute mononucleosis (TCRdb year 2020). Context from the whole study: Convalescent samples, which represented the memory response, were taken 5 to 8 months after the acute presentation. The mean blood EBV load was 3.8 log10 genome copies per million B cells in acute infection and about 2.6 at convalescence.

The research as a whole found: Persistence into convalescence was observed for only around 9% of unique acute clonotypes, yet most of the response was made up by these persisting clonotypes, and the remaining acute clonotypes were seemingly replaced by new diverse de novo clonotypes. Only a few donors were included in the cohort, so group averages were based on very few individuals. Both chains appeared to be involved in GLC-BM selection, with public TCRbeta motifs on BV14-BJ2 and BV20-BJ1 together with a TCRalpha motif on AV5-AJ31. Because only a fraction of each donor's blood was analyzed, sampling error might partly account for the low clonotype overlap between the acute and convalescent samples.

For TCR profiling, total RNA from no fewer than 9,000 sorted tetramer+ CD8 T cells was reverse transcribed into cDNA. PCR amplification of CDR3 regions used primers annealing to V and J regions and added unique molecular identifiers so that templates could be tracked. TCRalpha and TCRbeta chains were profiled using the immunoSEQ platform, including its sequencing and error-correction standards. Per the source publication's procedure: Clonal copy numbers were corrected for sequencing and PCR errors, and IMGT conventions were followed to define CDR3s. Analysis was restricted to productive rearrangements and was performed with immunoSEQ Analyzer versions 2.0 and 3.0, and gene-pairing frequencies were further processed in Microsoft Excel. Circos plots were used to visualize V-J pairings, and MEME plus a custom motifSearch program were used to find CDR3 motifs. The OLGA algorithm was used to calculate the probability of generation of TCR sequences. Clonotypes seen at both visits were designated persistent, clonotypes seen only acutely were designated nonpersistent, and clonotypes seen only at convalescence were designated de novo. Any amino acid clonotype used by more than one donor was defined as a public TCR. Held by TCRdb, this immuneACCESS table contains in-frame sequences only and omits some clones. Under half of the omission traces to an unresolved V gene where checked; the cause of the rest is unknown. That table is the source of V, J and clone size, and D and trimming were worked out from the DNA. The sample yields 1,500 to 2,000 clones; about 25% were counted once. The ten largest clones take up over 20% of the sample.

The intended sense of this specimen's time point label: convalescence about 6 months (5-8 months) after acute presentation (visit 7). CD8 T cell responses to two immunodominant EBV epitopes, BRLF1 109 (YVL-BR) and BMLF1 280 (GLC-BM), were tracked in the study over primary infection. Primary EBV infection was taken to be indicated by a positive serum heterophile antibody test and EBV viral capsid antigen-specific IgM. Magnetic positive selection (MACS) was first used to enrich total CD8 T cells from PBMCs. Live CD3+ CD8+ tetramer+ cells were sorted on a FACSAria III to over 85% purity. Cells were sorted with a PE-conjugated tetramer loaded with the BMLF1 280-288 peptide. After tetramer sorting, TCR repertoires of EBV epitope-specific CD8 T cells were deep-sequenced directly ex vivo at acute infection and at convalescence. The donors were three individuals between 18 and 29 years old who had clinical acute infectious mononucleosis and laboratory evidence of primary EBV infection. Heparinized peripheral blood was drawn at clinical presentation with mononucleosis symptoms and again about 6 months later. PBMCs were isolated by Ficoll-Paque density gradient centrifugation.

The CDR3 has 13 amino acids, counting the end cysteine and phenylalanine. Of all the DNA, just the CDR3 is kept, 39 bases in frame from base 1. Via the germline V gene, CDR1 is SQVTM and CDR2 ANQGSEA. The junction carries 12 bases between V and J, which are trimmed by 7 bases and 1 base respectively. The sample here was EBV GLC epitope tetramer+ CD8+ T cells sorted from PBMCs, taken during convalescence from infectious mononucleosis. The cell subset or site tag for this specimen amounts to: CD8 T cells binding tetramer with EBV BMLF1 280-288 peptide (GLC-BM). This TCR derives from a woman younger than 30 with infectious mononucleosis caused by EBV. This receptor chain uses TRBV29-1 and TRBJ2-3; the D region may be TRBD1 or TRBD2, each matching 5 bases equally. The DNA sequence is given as TGCAGCGGTGCCGGGACCCGCACAGATACGCAGTATTTT. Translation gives CSGAGTRTDTQYF.